This entry is about one T cell receptor beta chain. This sample is drawn from a study of shared clonotypes between healthy human individuals. How the authors handled the data: In the immunoSEQ data, sequences were junction-only and lacked quality scores, so filtering differed. Profiling relied on immunoSEQ multiplex PCR, and the TCRdb table lists in-frame clones only, not all of them. V, J and clone size are those of that table, while D and trimming were read from the DNA. Seen here are roughly 660,000 clones, around 90% observed once, and the top ten hold 30% to 40%. This CDR3 has 12 amino acids. V lost 2 bases and J 3 bases, leaving 5 bases between the germline ends. CDR1 SGHVS and CDR2 FQNEAQ come from the germline V gene.

The sample was memory CD8+ T cells from PBMCs. Subset meaning: CD45RO+ cells pooled with CCR7-negative TemRA cells. The source of this sequence is a young man in good health. Some clones in this sample may be carry-over from other donors' samples. V and J are TRBV7-8 and TRBJ2-7, with D unresolved. This chain's CDR3 is CASSLNLYEQYF. The CDR3, as DNA: TGTGCCAGCAGCTTAAACCTCTACGAGCAGTACTTC.